Shown below are 8 T cell receptor beta chains from a single sample sequenced in a study of T-cell reconstitution after alpha-beta-depleted transplantation in children. Construction of the TCRbeta library involved unique molecular identifiers. TCRdb re-analysed the PCR reads in MiXCR, keeping a single row per CDR3 protein. The data show around 600,000 distinct CDR3 sequences, 23% seen once. This specimen was PBMCs, mostly from graft donor cells, taken 360 days after TCRalphabeta/CD19-depleted stem cell transplant. These receptors all stem from a boy less than two years old who had a stem cell transplant for acute myeloid leukemia, so the T cells may come from the graft donor.

This clonotype was seen more than once but under ten times. V and J are TRBV20-1 and TRBJ1-5, with D possibly matching TRBD1 (5 bases). Germline V gene lookup returns CDR1 DFQATT and CDR2 SNEGSKA (reference sequence). The CDR3 has 17 amino acids. V gave up 5 bases and J gave up 0 bases, with 20 bases separating them. The CDR3 DNA reads TGCAGTGCTGGGCAGCGGGACGGAGGACATAGCAATCAGCCCCAGCATTTT. It specifies CSAGQRDGGHSNQPQHF.

This clonotype was counted ten times or more. This chain joins TRBV29-1 and TRBJ2-5; D tentatively fits TRBD1 or TRBD2 (5 bases each). CDR3 size: 13 residues. Germline V gene sequence: CDR1 SQVTM, CDR2 ANQGSEA. V was clipped by 7 bases and J by 6 bases, with 18 bases between them. CDR3 in DNA: TGCAGCGGATCGAGGGACGCCGGCCAGACCCAGTACTTC. It specifies CSGSRDAGQTQYF.

This clonotype was picked up many times. The junction departs from the called germline gene at one end, perhaps through a read error. This chain uses TRBV12-3 or TRBV12-4 with TRBJ2-5; 8 bases are a match to TRBD1. The CDR3 consists of 13 residues. The CDR3 sequence: CASSRQGRETQYF. The CDR3 nucleotides are TGCGCCAGCAGCCGACAGGGGAGAGAGACCCAGTACTTC.

The CDR3 DNA reads as TGTGCCAGCAGTCCCGGGACAAGCGATCTATATCAGCCCCAGCATTTT. This translates into CASSPGTSDLYQPQHF. The chain employs TRBV6-2 or TRBV6-3 and TRBJ1-5; perhaps TRBD1 as D (6 bases). The CDR3 runs to 16 residues. Trimming shortened V by 5 bases and J by 5 bases, and 19 bases separated the two germline ends. The V gene's germline CDR1 is MNHEY and CDR2 SVGEGT.

The chain links TRBV20-1 to TRBJ2-7; 7 nucleotides agree with TRBD2. Germline V gives CDR1 DFQATT, CDR2 SNEGSKA (reference sequence). The CDR3 extends over 14 amino acids. The J segment lost 2 bases and the V segment lost 6 bases, leaving 10 bases of the junction unmatched. The CDR3 DNA reads as TGCAGTGCCCCGACACTAGCGCCTCCCTACGAGCAGTACGTC. It specifies CSAPTLAPPYEQYV.

This rearrangement joins TRBV15 to TRBJ2-7; the D gene is possibly TRBD2 (5 bases). The V gene lost 3 bases and the J gene lost 9 bases, with 18 bases spanning the gap. CDR1 and CDR2 from the germline V gene are LNHNV and YYDKDF (reference sequence). This CDR3 spans 14 amino acids. In DNA, the CDR3 is TGTGCCACCAGCAGCGATGTCGAGTCTCGGGGGCAGTACGTC. It encodes CATSSDVESRGQYV.

This clonotype was seen repeatedly, ten times or more. The rearrangement uses TRBV12-5 and TRBJ1-1; D not resolved. Trimming took 10 bases from V and 6 from J, leaving 9 bases between them. This CDR3 spans 10 amino acids. Germline CDR1 and CDR2: LGHNT and FRNRAP. The CDR3 nucleotides read TGTGCTACCGAGGGCGCTGAAGCTTTCTTT. Its translation is CATEGAEAFF.

The genes are TRBV4-3 and TRBJ2-7; D may correspond to TRBD1 or TRBD2 (5 bases each). Trimming removed 0 bases at V and 4 bases at J, with 16 bases between. The V gene's germline CDR1 is LGHNA and CDR2 YSLEER. The CDR3 sequence is 16 residues long. This chain's CDR3 is CASSQEVSDSLYEQYF. In nucleotides, the CDR3 is TGCGCCAGCAGCCAAGAAGTTAGCGACAGCCTTTACGAGCAGTACTTC.